One sample yielded the 21 T cell receptor beta chains listed below, sequenced in a study of OX40 agonist ivuxolimab in advanced cancers. Assay: immunoSEQ multiplex PCR; the TCRdb copy retains only in-frame clones and omits some. The data hold some 98,000 clones, with about 79% observed a single time. This material consisted of CD4+ or CD8+ T cells sorted from blood, taken in a trial of the OX40 agonist ivuxolimab. The source of these receptors is an adult with an advanced solid tumor such as melanoma, head and neck, liver or kidney cancer.

The J gene is TRBJ2-3, the V gene TRBV27; 9 nucleotides line up with TRBD1. This CDR3 contains 14 residues. Germline V gives CDR1 MNHEY, CDR2 SMNVEV (reference sequence). With V trimmed by 5 bases and J by 5 bases, 5 bases remained unmatched. For the CDR3, the DNA is TGTGCCAGCAGTCTAGGGACAGGGAGAGATACGCAGTATTTT. This translates into CASSLGTGRDTQYF.

The chain couples TRBV3-1 (or the pseudogene TRBV3-2) to TRBJ2-7; D not resolved. CDR1 is LGHDT and CDR2 is YNNKEL in the germline V gene (reference sequence). Trimming stripped 4 bases from V and 13 bases from J, with 5 bases between. CDR3 length: 8 residues. The CDR3 here is CASSLTYF. DNA for the CDR3: TGTGCCAGCAGCCTAACCTACTTC.

This sequence joins TRBV10-3 and TRBJ1-2; D is unclear. Germline V gene sequence: CDR1 ENHRY, CDR2 SYGVKD. V was trimmed by 4 bases and J by 2 bases, leaving 5 bases between them. This CDR3 has 12 amino acids. The CDR3 DNA sequence: TGTGCCATCAGTGGAGGGAACTATGGCTACACCTTC. Its protein is CAISGGNYGYTF.

This chain links TRBV4-1 with TRBJ1-2; D perhaps matches TRBD1 (5 bases). CDR1 MGHRA and CDR2 YSYEKL come from the germline V gene. Trimming cost V 1 base and J 7 bases, with 16 bases left between them. The CDR3 is 15 amino acids. The CDR3 DNA follows: TGCGCCAGCAGCCAAGCCCAGACAGACTGGGGTGGCTACACCTTC. It yields the protein CASSQAQTDWGGYTF.

V gene TRBV2 combines with J gene TRBJ1-5; tentative D call: TRBD1 (6 bases). With 6 bases removed from V and 2 bases from J, the gap between germline ends came to 14 bases. CDR1 and CDR2 from the germline V gene are SNHLY and FYNNEI. This CDR3 spans 15 amino acids. CDR3 bases: TGTGCCAGCAGAACAGGGATTTTGGGCAATCAGCCCCAGCATTTT. Translating it yields CASRTGILGNQPQHF.

The CDR3 region has the DNA TGTGCCAGCAGTTACGGGTCGGCAGGGACCCAGTACTTC. It translates to CASSYGSAGTQYF. V and J are TRBV6-6 and TRBJ2-5; D not certain. CDR1 is MNHNY, CDR2 SVGAGI, per germline (reference sequence). The CDR3 runs to 13 residues. The V end was cut by 2 bases, the J end by 7 bases, with 11 bases between.

This chain's CDR3 is CASSVLAGGLTGELFF. The CDR3 DNA sequence: TGCGCCAGCAGCGTCCTAGCGGGAGGTTTGACCGGGGAGCTGTTTTTT. The chain has TRBV5-1 and TRBJ2-2; 11 bases agree with TRBD2. J was trimmed by 5 bases and V by 4 bases; bases with no gene match: 7. Germline loops: CDR1 SGHRS, CDR2 YFSETQ. The CDR3 consists of 16 residues.

The chain uses TRBV7-2 and TRBJ2-3; D is uncertain. The CDR3 loop spans 13 amino acids. The ends were cut back, 5 bases at V and 4 bases at J, with 10 bases in the middle. Looked up from germline, CDR1 is SGHTA and CDR2 is FQGNSA. The CDR3 sequence: CASSRGSSDTQYF. Written as DNA, the CDR3 is TGTGCCAGCAGCCGCGGCTCCTCAGATACGCAGTATTTT.

In its sample, this clone was seen once. J is TRBJ2-7 and V is TRBV7-2; D is uncertain. Looked up from germline, CDR1 is SGHTA and CDR2 is FQGNSA. V dropped 1 base and J dropped 0 bases, with 10 bases sitting between them. This CDR3 region has 15 residues. The CDR3 sequence is CASSLGGVLSYEQYF. In nucleotides, the CDR3 is TGTGCCAGCAGCTTAGGAGGCGTCCTCTCCTACGAGCAGTACTTC.

The genes are TRBV6-4 and TRBJ2-2, with TRBD2 matching 9 bases. The CDR3 is 18 residues long. In germline, CDR1 is MRHNA, CDR2 SNTAGT. J was trimmed by 2 bases and V by 5 bases; bases with no gene match: 12. The CDR3 DNA reads as TGTGCCAGCAGTCAACGCCCTAGCGGGGTTACCAACACCGGGGAGCTGTTTTTT. This gives the protein CASSQRPSGVTNTGELFF.

This chain connects TRBV28 to TRBJ2-7; tentative D call: TRBD1 (6 bases). The length of the CDR3 is 16 residues. CDR1 and CDR2 from the germline V gene are MDHEN and SYDVKM. With 4 bases removed from V and 1 base from J, the gap between germline ends came to 17 bases. This CDR3 reads CASSSPGQTKSYEQYF. CDR3 coding DNA: TGTGCCAGCAGTTCCCCCGGACAGACGAAGTCCTACGAGCAGTACTTC.

The chain combines TRBV6-1 with TRBJ2-3, with 7 nucleotides matching TRBD1. There are 13 residues in the CDR3. Trimming cost V 5 bases and J 5 bases; bases outside gene matches: 4. The V gene's germline CDR1 is MNHNS and CDR2 SASEGT. The CDR3 sequence: CASSLDREDTQYF. In DNA, the CDR3 is TGTGCCAGCAGTCTCGACAGGGAAGATACGCAGTATTTT.

The chain carries TRBV5-1 and TRBJ2-3, with D tentatively TRBD1 (6 bases). CDR1 and CDR2 from the germline V gene are SGHRS and YFSETQ. CDR3 length: 15 amino acids. V was pared by 0 bases and J by 2 bases, with 10 bases between. Here the CDR3 DNA reads TGCGCCAGCAGCTTGGACAGGGCTTCCACAGATACGCAGTATTTT. Amino acids: CASSLDRASTDTQYF. Full variable domain (remainder filled in from reference TRBV5-1 and TRBJ2-3): KAGVTQTPRYLIKTRGQQVTLSCSPISGHRSVSWYQQTPGQGLQFLFEYFSETQRNKGNFPGRFSGRQFSNSRSEMNVSTLELGDSALYLCASSLDRASTDTQYFGPGTRLTVL.

The genes are TRBV7-2 and TRBJ2-7; tentatively, D is TRBD2 (6 bases). V was cut by 1 base and J by 7 bases, with 17 bases left in between. Germline-derived CDR1 and CDR2 are SGHTA and FQGNSA. The CDR3 sequence is 15 residues long. The CDR3 reads CASSLDGGTSREQYF. CDR3 coding DNA: TGTGCCAGCAGCTTAGACGGAGGGACCTCCCGGGAGCAGTACTTC.

V gene TRBV28 combines with J gene TRBJ2-7; 10 nucleotides line up with TRBD1. CDR3 length: 16 amino acids. With 6 bases clipped from V and 5 bases from J, the junction kept 13 bases outside the gene matches. The germline CDR1 and CDR2 sequences are MDHEN and SYDVKM. The CDR3: CASRLWGGQGLNEQYF. For the CDR3, the DNA is TGTGCCAGCAGGTTGTGGGGGGGACAGGGGTTAAACGAGCAGTACTTC.

The J gene is TRBJ2-3, the V gene TRBV5-1; possibly TRBD1 or TRBD2 for D (6 bases each). With 4 bases removed from V and 6 bases from J, the gap between germline ends came to 9 bases. CDR3 length: 12 residues. In germline, CDR1 is SGHRS, CDR2 YFSETQ. CDR3 loop: CASSVGGDTQYF. The CDR3 nucleotides are TGCGCCAGCAGCGTAGGGGGGGATACGCAGTATTTT.

The chain joins TRBV6-1 to TRBJ2-4, with D maybe TRBD2 (5 bases). Trimming shortened V by 6 bases and J by 6 bases, and 18 bases separated the two germline ends. The germline V gene encodes CDR1 MNHNS and CDR2 SASEGT. The CDR3 is 15 amino acids. This CDR3 is CASSPGSLALNIQYF. The CDR3 region has the DNA TGTGCCAGCAGCCCGGGGTCCTTGGCCCTAAACATTCAGTACTTC.

The rearrangement uses TRBV19 and TRBJ1-1, with 7 positions matching TRBD1. The CDR3 covers 16 residues. Trimming took 5 bases from V and 5 from J; bases not matched to a gene: 14. Germline V gene lookup returns CDR1 LNHDA and CDR2 SQIVND (reference sequence). This CDR3 reads CASSPTRQGGRTEAFF. The CDR3 DNA sequence: TGTGCCAGTAGTCCCACACGACAGGGTGGGAGGACTGAAGCTTTCTTT.

V and J are TRBV18 and TRBJ1-3; no clear D. Trimming took 2 bases from V and 0 from J, leaving 2 bases between them. This CDR3 region has 13 residues. Germline values: CDR1 KGHSH, CDR2 LQKENI. CDR3 loop: CASSPTSGNTIYF. The CDR3 nucleotides read TGTGCCAGCTCACCAACCTCTGGAAACACCATATATTTT.

The chain uses TRBV6-6 and TRBJ1-3; D is perhaps TRBD1 (5 bases). Trimming left V 0 bases short and J 4 bases short, with 7 bases between. This CDR3 is 14 amino acids long. Germline CDR1 is MNHNY and CDR2 is SVGAGI (reference sequence). CDR3 protein: CASSYSQGGNTIYF. The CDR3, as DNA: TGTGCCAGCAGTTACTCCCAGGGCGGAAACACCATATATTTT.

This chain links TRBV5-1 with TRBJ2-5; TRBD2 aligns across 15 bases. The germline V gene encodes CDR1 SGHRS and CDR2 YFSETQ. V trimming: 4 bases; J trimming: 1 base; junction bases outside the gene matches: 8. This CDR3 has 18 amino acids. CDR3 DNA: TGCGCCAGCAGCCTAGGGACTAGCGGGAGGTCGCCCCAAGAGACCCAGTACTTC. It encodes CASSLGTSGRSPQETQYF.